Listed below are T cell receptor beta chains from one sample, sequenced in a study of beta chain features in type 1 diabetes. Profiling relied on immunoSEQ multiplex PCR, and the TCRdb table lists in-frame clones only, not all of them. Of 300,000 or so clones listed, roughly 9% were seen once; the top ten hold approximately 1%. The specimen sequenced was central memory CD4+ T cells from blood. These receptors all come from a man younger than 45 with type 1 diabetes. The CDR3 runs from the conserved cysteine through the conserved F or W. D genes are given only for firm matches. A clone size is listed for some rows: how often the clone was seen (once, few, many), or a class if it is expanded.

abundance	d_gene	v_gene	j_gene	len	CDR3aa	CDR3nt
.	.	TRBV9	TRBJ1-3	15	CASSVVGLSGNTIYF	TGTGCCAGCAGCGTAGTGGGCCTCTCTGGAAACACCATATATTTT
few	.	TRBV5-1	TRBJ2-2	16	CASSLRPTGGVIELFF	TGCGCCAGCAGCTTGAGACCCACAGGAGGGGTAATTGAGCTGTTTTTT
many	.	TRBV28	TRBJ1-2	11	CASSLKHGYTF	TGTGCCAGCAGCCTGAAACATGGCTACACCTTC
few	.	TRBV6-5	TRBJ1-2	14	CASTGAQGKDGYTF	TGTGCCAGCACTGGGGCGCAGGGGAAGGATGGCTACACCTTC
.	TRBD1	TRBV5-1	TRBJ1-1	14	CASSEQGANTEAFF	TGCGCCAGCAGCGAACAGGGGGCGAACACTGAAGCTTTCTTT
.	.	TRBV30	TRBJ1-6	14	CAWSIDGKTSPLHF	TGTGCCTGGAGTATCGACGGGAAAACTTCACCCCTCCACTTT
few	.	TRBV28	TRBJ1-6	15	CASTPSQAGNSPLHF	TGTGCCAGTACCCCCAGTCAGGCGGGGAATTCACCCCTCCACTTT
few	.	TRBV7-2	TRBJ1-2	13	CASSSTVNYGYTF	TGTGCCAGCAGCTCGACGGTTAACTATGGCTACACCTTC
.	.	TRBV7-2	TRBJ1-1	13	CASSSPRNTEAFF	TGTGCCAGCAGCTCCCCACGGAACACTGAAGCTTTCTTT
many	.	TRBV7-8	TRBJ2-7	14	CASSLDENIYEQYF	TGTGCCAGCAGCTTAGACGAGAACATCTACGAGCAGTACTTC
.	TRBD1	TRBV29-1	TRBJ1-2	12	CSVGDRIYGYTF	TGCAGCGTAGGGGACAGGATCTATGGCTACACCTTC
few	.	TRBV7-9	TRBJ2-1	12	CASSLDWNEQFF	TGTGCCAGCAGCTTAGACTGGAATGAGCAGTTCTTC
.	.	TRBV5-1	TRBJ1-1	16	CASSPPGGYGSGEAFF	TGCGCCAGCAGCCCCCCGGGGGGGTACGGATCGGGTGAAGCTTTCTTT
.	TRBD1	TRBV28	TRBJ2-2	16	CASSSSGQGMSGELFF	TGTGCCAGCAGTTCCTCGGGACAGGGGATGTCCGGGGAGCTGTTTTTT
few	.	TRBV5-4	TRBJ2-5	11	CASSNGETQYF	TGTGCCAGCAGCAACGGCGAGACCCAGTACTTC
.	.	TRBV5-4	TRBJ1-6	15	CASSLDAYANSPLHF	TGTGCCAGCAGCTTGGATGCATACGCTAATTCACCCCTCCACTTT
.	TRBD1	TRBV7-2	TRBJ2-1	12	CASSPYRGEQFF	TGTGCCAGCAGCCCGTACAGGGGTGAGCAGTTCTTC
few	.	TRBV14	TRBJ1-3	13	CASSQVAGNTIYF	TGTGCCAGCAGCCAAGTGGCTGGAAACACCATATATTTT
few	TRBD1	TRBV7-2	TRBJ1-6	16	CASSLAGTGNNSPLHF	TGTGCCAGCAGCTTAGCAGGGACAGGGAATAATTCACCCCTCCACTTT
few	TRBD1	TRBV29-1	TRBJ2-1	15	CSAIGTGGFYNEQFF	TGCAGCGCCATTGGGACAGGCGGTTTCTACAATGAGCAGTTCTTC
.	.	TRBV19	TRBJ1-5	14	CASQTQGTYQPQHF	TGTGCCAGCCAAACACAGGGTACCTATCAGCCCCAGCATTTT
few	.	TRBV19	TRBJ1-2	13	CASSWHNGYGYTF	TGTGCCAGTAGTTGGCACAACGGGTATGGCTACACCTTC
.	.	TRBV23-1	TRBJ1-6	15	CASSQRGSYNSPLHF	TGCGCCAGCAGTCAACGCGGCTCCTATAATTCACCCCTCCACTTT
.	.	TRBV6-6	TRBJ2-7	13	CASSYKGRDEQYF	TGTGCCAGCAGTTACAAGGGGCGAGACGAGCAGTACTTC
few	.	TRBV5-4	TRBJ1-6	16	CASSLEGERNNSPLHF	TGTGCCAGCAGCTTGGAGGGGGAGCGGAATAATTCACCCCTCCACTTT
.	.	TRBV18	TRBJ1-1	13	CASSPTVNTEAFF	TGTGCCAGCTCACCGACAGTGAACACTGAAGCTTTCTTT
few	.	TRBV10-3	TRBJ2-3	14	CAISYGGLEDTQYF	TGTGCCATCAGCTACGGGGGCCTAGAGGATACGCAGTATTTT
.	.	TRBV30	TRBJ1-6	13	CAWTGAPNSPLHF	TGTGCCTGGACGGGAGCACCTAATTCACCCCTCCACTTT
few	.	TRBV7-2	TRBJ2-5	14	CASSQGSSGETQYF	TGTGCCAGCAGCCAGGGGAGTAGCGGAGAGACCCAGTACTTC
few	.	TRBV5-1	TRBJ2-5	14	CASREAGPQETQYF	TGCGCCAGCAGGGAGGCGGGCCCCCAAGAGACCCAGTACTTC
few	TRBD1	TRBV25-1	TRBJ1-2	14	CASSESGQYYGYTF	TGTGCCAGCAGTGAATCGGGACAGTACTATGGCTACACCTTC
few	.	TRBV6-4	TRBJ1-1	12	CASNDKNTEAFF	TGTGCCAGCAATGACAAGAACACTGAAGCTTTCTTT
few	TRBD1	TRBV9	TRBJ1-1	14	CASSFGQGGTEAFF	TGTGCCAGCAGCTTCGGACAGGGTGGTACTGAAGCTTTCTTT
few	TRBD2	TRBV6-5	TRBJ2-3	16	CASSYTGTSGGDTQYF	TGTGCCAGCAGTTACACCGGGACTAGCGGGGGAGATACGCAGTATTTT
few	.	TRBV29-1	TRBJ2-7	12	CSVGRVGGEQYF	TGCAGCGTTGGGAGGGTCGGTGGCGAGCAGTACTTC
few	.	TRBV10-3	TRBJ1-5	16	CAISKETVVSNQPQHF	TGTGCCATCAGTAAGGAGACAGTAGTGAGCAATCAGCCCCAGCATTTT
many	.	TRBV9	TRBJ2-1	17	CASSVGSHWSSYNEQFF	TGTGCCAGCAGCGTAGGTAGTCATTGGAGCTCCTACAATGAGCAGTTCTTC
few	TRBD2	TRBV7-2	TRBJ2-7	14	CASSSGGGYHEQYF	TGTGCCAGCAGCTCGGGCGGGGGATACCACGAGCAGTACTTC
.	.	TRBV5-6	TRBJ2-7	13	CASSLIRADEQYF	TGTGCCAGCAGCCTCATCAGGGCGGACGAGCAGTACTTC
.	TRBD2	TRBV9	TRBJ2-5	17	CASSATSGGGSAETQYF	TGTGCCAGCAGCGCGACTAGCGGGGGGGGATCGGCGGAGACCCAGTACTTC
many	.	TRBV5-4	TRBJ2-5	14	CASSLNQGLETQYF	TGTGCCAGCAGCTTAAACCAGGGTCTGGAGACCCAGTACTTC
.	TRBD2	TRBV5-4	TRBJ2-1	15	CASSIGASGGNEQFF	TGTGCCAGCAGCATTGGGGCTAGCGGGGGGAATGAGCAGTTCTTC
few	TRBD2	TRBV29-1	TRBJ2-1	14	CSVARGGGDNEQFF	TGCAGCGTTGCCCGCGGGGGAGGCGACAATGAGCAGTTCTTC
.	.	TRBV15	TRBJ2-1	15	CATSPRQGSYNEQFF	TGTGCCACCAGCCCCCGGCAAGGTTCCTACAATGAGCAGTTCTTC